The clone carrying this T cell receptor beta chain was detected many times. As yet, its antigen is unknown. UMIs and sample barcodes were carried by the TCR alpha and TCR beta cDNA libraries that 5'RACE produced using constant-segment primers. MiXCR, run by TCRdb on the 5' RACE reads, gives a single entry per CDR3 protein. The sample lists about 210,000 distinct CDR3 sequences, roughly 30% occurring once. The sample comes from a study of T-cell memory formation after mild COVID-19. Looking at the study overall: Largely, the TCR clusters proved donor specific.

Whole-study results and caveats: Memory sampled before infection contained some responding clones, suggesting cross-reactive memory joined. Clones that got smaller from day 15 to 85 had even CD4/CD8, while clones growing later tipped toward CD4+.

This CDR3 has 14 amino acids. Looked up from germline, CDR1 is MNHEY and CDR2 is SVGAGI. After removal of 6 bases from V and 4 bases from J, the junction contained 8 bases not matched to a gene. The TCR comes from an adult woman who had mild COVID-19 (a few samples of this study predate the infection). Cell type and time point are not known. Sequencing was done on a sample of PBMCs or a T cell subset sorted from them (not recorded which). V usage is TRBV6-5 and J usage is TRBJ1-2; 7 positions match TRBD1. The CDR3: CASRKGARSYGYTF. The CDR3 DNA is TGTGCCAGCAGAAAGGGGGCGAGGAGCTATGGCTACACCTTC.